This T cell receptor (beta chain) emerged from a study of vaccination effects on CD4 cells after COVID-19. Findings of the study overall: Researchers reported few convalescent patients and no early post-infection timepoints in the study.

CDR1 is SGHRS and CDR2 is YFSETQ in the germline V gene. CDR3 length equals 18 residues. Trimming left V 4 bases short and J 3 bases short, with 25 bases between. As regards this clone: What it recognizes is unknown.

Profiled with immunoSEQ multiplex PCR; TCRdb holds only in-frame clones, not every one. Of under 65,000 clones in the sample, over 80% were seen once. The ViraFEST assay expanded antigen-specific CD4+ T cells with viral peptide pools before sequencing. When nine to ten days of culture had elapsed, CD4+ T cells were isolated. Vaccinees lacked prior SARS-CoV-2 infection and tested negative for nucleocapsid antibodies. Each culture had half its medium swapped for IL-2 medium on days 3 and 7. The V call is TRBV5-1, the J call TRBJ1-2, with TRBD1 as a possible D gene (5 bases). This receptor was identified in a human donor who received a COVID-19 vaccine. The input for sequencing was CD4+ T cells from PBMCs cultured with HCoV-229E spike peptides, taken before COVID-19 vaccination. CDR3 DNA: TGCGCCAGCAGCCTACCCGCCGGCCGTAGGGGACCCTACTATGGCTACACCTTC. It codes for CASSLPAGRRGPYYGYTF. Complete variable domain (other parts from reference TRBV5-1 and TRBJ1-2): KAGVTQTPRYLIKTRGQQVTLSCSPISGHRSVSWYQQTPGQGLQFLFEYFSETQRNKGNFPGRFSGRQFSNSRSEMNVSTLELGDSALYLCASSLPAGRRGPYYGYTFGSGTRLTVV.